This TCR beta chain was obtained from a study of CD8 T cells in Susac syndrome. Turning to this clonotype: No antigen is known for it.

J lost 0 bases, V lost 0 bases, and 6 bases had no gene match. Germline values: CDR1 DFQATT, CDR2 SNEGSKA (reference sequence). The CDR3 is 16 residues long. An amount of RNA that ranged from 0.5 to 1 ug was reverse transcribed with random hexamers. TCRdb re-called the immunoSEQ multiplex PCR reads through MiXCR, storing one row per CDR3 protein. This table has around 170,000 distinct CDR3 sequences, 95% appearing once. Study-level findings and limits: None of the CD4+ T cell repertoires in Susac syndrome showed clonal expansion.

The chain recombines TRBV20-1 with TRBJ2-7; 9 nucleotides line up with TRBD2. The specimen sequenced was CD4+ T cells from PBMCs. The origin of this receptor is a human donor with Susac syndrome. The CDR3 sequence is CSARDLAGRYSYEQYF. The CDR3 nucleotides read TGCAGTGCTAGAGACCTAGCGGGGCGATACTCCTACGAGCAGTACTTC.